The next 14 T cell receptor beta chains were all read from a single sample in a study of OX40 agonist ivuxolimab in advanced cancers. Clones were sequenced by immunoSEQ multiplex PCR, and TCRdb holds only the in-frame ones, with some missing. The sample gives over 60,000 clones, 80% to 90% of which show up once; less than 2% is in the top ten. The sequencing used CD4+ or CD8+ T cells sorted from blood, collected in a trial of the OX40 agonist ivuxolimab. These receptors were collected from an adult with an advanced solid tumor such as melanoma, head and neck, liver or kidney cancer.

The V gene is TRBV6-6, the J gene TRBJ2-7; perhaps TRBD2 as D (6 bases). V lost 5 bases and J 6 bases, leaving 14 bases between the germline ends. This CDR3 comprises 13 residues. The germline V gene has CDR1 MNHNY and CDR2 SVGAGI (reference sequence). CDR3 nucleotide sequence: TGTGCCAGCAGTATGGGACTTGCCATCGAGCAGTACTTC. This encodes CASSMGLAIEQYF.

The rearrangement uses TRBV29-1 and TRBJ1-1, with D tentatively TRBD1 (6 bases). Germline CDR1 is SQVTM and CDR2 is ANQGSEA. Trimming removed 5 bases at V and 5 bases at J, with 12 bases between. This CDR3 spans 12 amino acids. The CDR3 protein is CSVWGPGTEAFF. The CDR3 bases are TGCAGCGTTTGGGGGCCGGGGACTGAAGCTTTCTTT.

The chain uses TRBV29-1 and TRBJ1-2; 7 bases map to TRBD1. CDR3 length equals 13 residues. V was pared by 3 bases and J by 2 bases, with 3 bases of the junction left unmatched. From germline, CDR1 is SQVTM and CDR2 ANQGSEA. CDR3 sequence: CSVDRDSNYGYTF. The CDR3 DNA is TGCAGCGTTGATCGGGACAGCAACTATGGCTACACCTTC.

The chain employs TRBV7-9 and TRBJ1-3; D uncertain. Germline CDR1 SEHNR, CDR2 FQNEAQ (reference sequence). The CDR3 contains 16 residues. V gave up 2 bases and J gave up 0 bases, with 11 bases separating them. Here the CDR3 reads CASSLSAAISGNTIYF. In DNA form, the CDR3 reads TGTGCCAGCAGCTTAAGTGCCGCAATCTCTGGAAACACCATATATTTT.

V is TRBV7-3 and J is TRBJ2-2; D perhaps matches TRBD2 (5 bases). V lost 5 bases and J 4 bases, leaving 11 bases between the germline ends. This CDR3 region has 14 residues. Germline loops: CDR1 SGHTA, CDR2 FQGTGA. DNA for the CDR3: TGTGCCAGCAGCGCGGTAACTAGCACCGGGGAGCTGTTTTTT. This codes for CASSAVTSTGELFF.

The V and J genes are TRBV21-1 and TRBJ2-2; the DNA was not compared with TRBD1, the D call given in the table. TRBV21-1 is shown as a pseudogene. The CDR3 length is 15 residues. The CDR3: CASSDRQVPTGELFF. The DNA of the CDR3 is TGTGCCAGCAGCGACCGACAGGTGCCCACCGGGGAGCTGTTTTTT.

This sequence joins TRBV20-1 and TRBJ1-1; no reliable D call. CDR3 length: 11 residues. Germline assignment: CDR1 DFQATT and CDR2 SNEGSKA (reference sequence). Between the trimmed V and J ends, which lost 2 bases and 10 bases, there was a span of 11 bases. The CDR3 DNA reads as TGCAGTGCTAGACCCACCGGAACAGCTTTCTTT. Translated: CSARPTGTAFF.

The gene calls are TRBV6-1 and TRBJ2-5; D remains ambiguous. CDR3 length: 14 residues. The V and J ends lost 7 bases and 4 bases respectively, with 16 bases between them. Germline V gives CDR1 MNHNS, CDR2 SASEGT. The CDR3 loop reads CASTPHGVSETQYF. DNA for the CDR3: TGTGCCAGCACCCCTCATGGGGTATCAGAGACCCAGTACTTC.

V gene TRBV27 combines with J gene TRBJ2-6; D not certain. The CDR3 length is 17 residues. Trimming left V 3 bases short and J 2 bases short, with 14 bases between. Germline lookup yields CDR1 MNHEY and CDR2 SMNVEV (reference sequence). CDR3 in amino acids: CASSFPPPIPGANVLTF. In DNA form, the CDR3 reads TGTGCCAGCAGTTTTCCCCCCCCTATTCCTGGGGCCAACGTCCTGACTTTC.

This chain connects TRBV6-5 to TRBJ1-3, with D uncertain. The V gene's germline CDR1 is MNHEY and CDR2 SVGAGI. The length of the CDR3 is 13 residues. The V and J ends lost 7 bases and 6 bases respectively, with 13 bases between them. The CDR3 spells CASTPGGENTIYF. CDR3 in DNA: TGTGCCAGCACCCCGGGCGGGGAAAACACCATATATTTT.

This chain uses TRBV5-8 with TRBJ2-7; possible D gene TRBD2, 6 bases. Germline V lookup: CDR1 SGHTS, CDR2 YDEGEE. CDR3 size: 16 residues. Trimming stripped 1 base from V and 0 bases from J, with 14 bases between. In DNA form, the CDR3 reads TGTGCCAGCAGCTTGTGGGGAGTCGGGAGCTCCTACGAGCAGTACTTC. Protein: CASSLWGVGSSYEQYF.

The V gene is TRBV21-1, the J gene TRBJ1-2; the table's D call TRBD1 went unverified against the DNA. TRBV21-1 is flagged as a pseudogene. The CDR3 runs 18 residues. The CDR3 loop is CASSKRSPSGQGKRGYTF. The CDR3 DNA sequence: TGTGCCAGCAGCAAACGATCACCCAGCGGACAGGGGAAAAGGGGCTACACCTTC.

The rearrangement links TRBV12-2 to TRBJ2-7; the table's D gene call, TRBD2, was not cross checked with the DNA. TRBV12-2 is a pseudogene locus. The CDR3 runs to 14 residues. The CDR3: CASRLRGSSYEQYV. The CDR3 region has the DNA TGTGCAAGTCGCTTGCGCGGGAGCTCCTACGAGCAGTACGTC.

The chain joins TRBV5-1 to TRBJ2-5; D may correspond to TRBD1 or TRBD2 (5 bases each). Trimming took 5 bases from V and 5 from J, leaving 16 bases between them. The CDR3 is 14 amino acids. In germline, CDR1 is SGHRS, CDR2 YFSETQ. CDR3 DNA sequence: TGCGCCAGCAGGAGCCCAGGGAGTGGTGAGACCCAGTACTTC. It translates to CASRSPGSGETQYF.